This T cell receptor (beta chain) was profiled in a study of shared clonotypes between healthy human individuals. V was clipped by 2 bases and J by 11 bases; unmatched bases: 7. The CDR3 is made up of 13 amino acids. Germline V gene sequence: CDR1 SGHNT, CDR2 YYREEE (reference sequence). Memory CD4+ cells were the fraction left after CD45RA+ naive selection. This clone turned up a few times. Per the original data handling: Junction-only sequences produced by ImmunoSEQ had no quality scores, so filtering differed. TCRdb keeps only in-frame clones here, not all; method: immunoSEQ multiplex PCR. From that table come the V and J calls and clone size; the DNA was used to work out D and trimming. The table has some 1 million clones, 65% to 75% seen once.

The chain employs TRBV5-4 and TRBJ2-1; TRBD2 matches at 7 bases. The specimen sequenced was memory CD4+ T cells sorted from blood. Subset meaning: CD45RA-negative fraction. This clonotype was obtained from a man between 18 and 35 years old in good health. The CDR3 DNA reads as TGTGCCAGCAGCTTTGGTCTAGCGGAGAAGCAGTTCTTC. Protein sequence: CASSFGLAEKQFF.